This T cell receptor beta chain was sequenced during a study of OX40 agonist ivuxolimab in advanced cancers. Study-wide background: The study treated patients with ivuxolimab, an agonistic anti-OX40 (CD134) antibody. Patients with hepatocellular carcinoma, melanoma, renal cell or head and neck cancer made up the dose-escalation patients.

Study-level findings and limits: Both blood CD4+ and CD8+ T cells showed clonal growth by week 6 at 0.1 to 3.0 mg/kg.

Sampled blood was obtained at baseline, cycle 4 day 1, and cycle 7 day 1. In its sample, this clone was seen a few times. Its target is not known. The CDR3 runs 14 residues. Germline V lookup: CDR1 ENHRY, CDR2 SYGVKD. Trimming left V 2 bases short and J 4 bases short, with 8 bases between. Repertoires were generated with immunoSEQ multiplex PCR, while TCRdb's copy carries only in-frame clones and drops some. The top ten hold 8.4% of the sample, which has about 83,000 clones, more than 80% seen once. The rearrangement links TRBV10-3 to TRBJ2-2, with D unresolved. The sequences come from CD4+ or CD8+ T cells sorted from blood, collected in a trial of the OX40 agonist ivuxolimab. The TCR originated in an adult with an advanced solid tumor such as melanoma, head and neck, liver or kidney cancer. The CDR3 sequence: CAISENYFTGELFF. DNA of the CDR3: TGTGCCATCAGTGAGAACTACTTCACCGGGGAGCTGTTTTTT.